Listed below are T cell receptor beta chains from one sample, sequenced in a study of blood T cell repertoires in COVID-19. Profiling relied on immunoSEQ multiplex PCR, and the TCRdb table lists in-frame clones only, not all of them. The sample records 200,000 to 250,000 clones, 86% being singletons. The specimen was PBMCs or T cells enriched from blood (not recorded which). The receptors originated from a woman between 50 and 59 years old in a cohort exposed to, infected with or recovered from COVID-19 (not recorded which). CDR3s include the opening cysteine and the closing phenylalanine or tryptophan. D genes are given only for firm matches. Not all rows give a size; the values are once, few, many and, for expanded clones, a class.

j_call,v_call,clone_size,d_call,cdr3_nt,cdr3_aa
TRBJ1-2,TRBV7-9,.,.,TGTGCCAGCAGCTTTGATACCGGGTTCTATGGCTACACCTTC,CASSFDTGFYGYTF
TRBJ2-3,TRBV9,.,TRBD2,TGTGCCAGCAGCGTAAGATCCGGGGGAATTCTAGCGGCGACAGATACGCAGTATTTT,CASSVRSGGILAATDTQYF
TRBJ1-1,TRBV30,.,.,TGTGCCTGGAGTGTACCGGGGAGCCAGAACACTGAAGCTTTCTTT,CAWSVPGSQNTEAFF
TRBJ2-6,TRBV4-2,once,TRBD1,TGTGCCAGCAGCCAAGTAGGGTCCGGACAGGGTGCCGGGGCCAACGTCCTGACTTTC,CASSQVGSGQGAGANVLTF
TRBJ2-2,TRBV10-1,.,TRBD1,TGCGCCAGCAGGGGGGACAGGGAAGACCGGGCGGCGAACACCGGGGAGCTGTTTTTT,CASRGDREDRAANTGELFF
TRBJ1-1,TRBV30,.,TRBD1,TGTGCCTGGACCCAAACAGGGGGCGCGATAGGAGCTTTCTTT,CAWTQTGGAIGAFF
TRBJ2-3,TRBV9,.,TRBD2,TGTGCCAGCAGCGTGAACGGGGGGAGGGCAGATACGCAGTATTTT,CASSVNGGRADTQYF
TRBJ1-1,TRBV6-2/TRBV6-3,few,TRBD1,TGTGCCAGCAGTAGGGGACAGGGGGCGCGGGTGGAGACTGAAGCTTTCTTT,CASSRGQGARVETEAFF
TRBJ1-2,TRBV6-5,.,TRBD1,TGTGCCAGCAGTCGCCTTCAGGGGGACTATGGCTACACCTTC,CASSRLQGDYGYTF
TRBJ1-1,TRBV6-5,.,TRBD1,TGTGCCAGCAGTTACCGACAGGGCCACACTGAAGCTTTCTTT,CASSYRQGHTEAFF